This T cell receptor (beta chain) was found in a study of blood T cell repertoires in COVID-19. Study context: Acute-phase and convalescent COVID-19 samples originated in the United States, Italy and Spain.

Original data processing: Reference gene primer amplification gave estimated nucleated cell counts. TCRdb keeps only in-frame clones here, not all; method: immunoSEQ multiplex PCR. Clone size and V and J calls were adopted from that table, with D and trimming inferred from the DNA. Here the sample spans 87,000 or so clones, around nine tenths being singletons. The CDR3 runs 15 residues. CDR1 and CDR2 (germline): SGHDT, YYEEEE. V dropped 4 bases and J dropped 1; count of bases not matched to a gene: 5. The source is a man in his forties or fifties with acute or convalescent COVID-19. Sequenced input: peripheral blood. The chain recombines TRBV5-6 with TRBJ2-4; 7 bases align to TRBD2. CDR3 region: CASSLGGVAKNIQYF. CDR3 nucleotides: TGTGCCAGCAGCCTTGGGGGGGTTGCCAAAAACATTCAGTACTTC.